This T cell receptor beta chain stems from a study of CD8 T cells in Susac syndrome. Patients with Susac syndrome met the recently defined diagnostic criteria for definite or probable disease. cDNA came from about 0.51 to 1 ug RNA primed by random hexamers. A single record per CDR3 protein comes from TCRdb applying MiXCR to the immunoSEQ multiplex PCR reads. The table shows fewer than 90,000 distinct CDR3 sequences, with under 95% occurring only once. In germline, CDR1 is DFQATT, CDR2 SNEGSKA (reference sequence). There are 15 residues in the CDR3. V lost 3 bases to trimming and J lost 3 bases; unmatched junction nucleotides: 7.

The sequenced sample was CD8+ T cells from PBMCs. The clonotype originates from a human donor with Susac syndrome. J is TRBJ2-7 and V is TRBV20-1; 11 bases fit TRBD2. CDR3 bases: TGCAGTGCTAGCACTACTAGCGGGAGATTCTACGAGCAGTACTTC. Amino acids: CSASTTSGRFYEQYF.